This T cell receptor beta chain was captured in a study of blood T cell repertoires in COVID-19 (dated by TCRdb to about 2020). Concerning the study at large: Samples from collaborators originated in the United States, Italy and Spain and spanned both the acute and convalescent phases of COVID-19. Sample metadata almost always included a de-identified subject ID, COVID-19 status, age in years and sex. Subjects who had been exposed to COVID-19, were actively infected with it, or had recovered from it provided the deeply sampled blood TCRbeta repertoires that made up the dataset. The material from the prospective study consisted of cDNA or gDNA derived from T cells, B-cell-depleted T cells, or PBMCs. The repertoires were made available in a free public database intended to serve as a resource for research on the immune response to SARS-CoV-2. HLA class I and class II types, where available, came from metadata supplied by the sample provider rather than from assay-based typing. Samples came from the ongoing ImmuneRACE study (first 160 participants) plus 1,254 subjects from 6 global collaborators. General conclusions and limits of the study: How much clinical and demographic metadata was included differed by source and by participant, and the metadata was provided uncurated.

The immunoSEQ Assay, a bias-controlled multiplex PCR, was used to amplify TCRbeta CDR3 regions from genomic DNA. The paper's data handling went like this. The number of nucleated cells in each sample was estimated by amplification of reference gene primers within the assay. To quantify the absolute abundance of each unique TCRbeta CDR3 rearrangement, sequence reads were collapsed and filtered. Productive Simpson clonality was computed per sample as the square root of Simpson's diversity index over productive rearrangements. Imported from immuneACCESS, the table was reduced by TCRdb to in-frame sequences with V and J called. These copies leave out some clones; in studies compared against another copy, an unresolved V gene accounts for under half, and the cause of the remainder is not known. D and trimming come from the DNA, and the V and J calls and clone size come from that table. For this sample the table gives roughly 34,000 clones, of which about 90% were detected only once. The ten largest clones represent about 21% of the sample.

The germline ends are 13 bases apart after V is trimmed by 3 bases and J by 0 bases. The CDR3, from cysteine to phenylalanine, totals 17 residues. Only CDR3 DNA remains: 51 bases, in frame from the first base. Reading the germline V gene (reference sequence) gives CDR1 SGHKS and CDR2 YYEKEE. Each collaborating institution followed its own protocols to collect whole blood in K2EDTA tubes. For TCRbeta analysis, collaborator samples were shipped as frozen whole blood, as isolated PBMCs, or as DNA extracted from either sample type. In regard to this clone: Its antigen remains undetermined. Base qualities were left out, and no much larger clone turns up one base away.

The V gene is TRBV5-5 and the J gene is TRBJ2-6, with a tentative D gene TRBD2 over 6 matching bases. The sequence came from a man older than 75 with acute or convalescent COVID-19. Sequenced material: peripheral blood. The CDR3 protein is CASSSLAASSGANVLTF. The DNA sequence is TGTGCCAGCAGCTCATTAGCGGCAAGCTCTGGGGCCAACGTCCTGACTTTC.